This record looks at one TCR beta chain sequence and its context. Its antigen has not been determined. No much larger clone is present one base from it, and per-base qualities are unavailable. Reading from cysteine to phenylalanine, the CDR3 counts 16 amino acids. The read is trimmed to its CDR3 DNA, 48 bases read in frame from base 1. Clipping removes 4 bases from V and 1 base from J, with 6 as the unmatched junction base count. The germline V gene (reference sequence) yields SGHNT for CDR1 and YYREEE for CDR2. The sample is drawn from a study of chemoradiotherapy in HPV16-positive cancers (dated by TCRdb to between 2021 and 2024). Background for the entire study: Candidate HPV-specific T-cell clones and common TCR motifs were defined by functional T-cell assays performed on cells from two HPV16-positive patients. The study set out to ask whether T-cell immunity against the HPV oncoproteins E6 and E7 changes over the course of chemoradiotherapy and whether that immunity affects survival. Next, the candidate HPV-specific TCRs and motifs were followed in TCR repertoires from around 91 patients with HPV-related cancers.

Repertoires were sampled repeatedly over the course of chemoradiotherapy, so clonal expansion could be followed in the tumor microenvironment. The library was prepared using the immunoSEQ multiplex PCR assay. Not all clones reach the TCRdb copy of this immuneACCESS table, which keeps in-frame sequences only. Checked studies attribute under half of the gap to unresolved V genes and leave the rest unexplained. This sample is represented by around 8,800 clones; approximately 70% of them were singletons. Together, the top ten hold roughly 9.1% of the sample. On the study overall, not on this receptor specifically: The functional definition of HPV-specific T cells was derived from only a couple of HPV16-positive patients, and the survival association was reported for HPV16-positive patients. Improved recurrence-free survival in HPV16-positive patients was associated with expansion of HPV-responsive T cells during chemoradiotherapy. Expansion of candidate HPV-specific clones and E7-related TCR motifs was observed in the tumor microenvironment during treatment, whereas no such expansion was observed for non-HPV-specific T cells.

This specimen was tumor tissue, taken from a patient who underwent chemoradiotherapy. The source is a human donor with HPV-associated anogenital cancer. Rearrangement joined TRBV5-4 to TRBJ2-5, and 11 junctional nucleotides match TRBD2. The CDR3 loop reads CASSPGLAVGQETQYF. Read as DNA, the sequence is TGTGCCAGCAGCCCGGGACTAGCGGTCGGCCAAGAGACCCAGTACTTC.